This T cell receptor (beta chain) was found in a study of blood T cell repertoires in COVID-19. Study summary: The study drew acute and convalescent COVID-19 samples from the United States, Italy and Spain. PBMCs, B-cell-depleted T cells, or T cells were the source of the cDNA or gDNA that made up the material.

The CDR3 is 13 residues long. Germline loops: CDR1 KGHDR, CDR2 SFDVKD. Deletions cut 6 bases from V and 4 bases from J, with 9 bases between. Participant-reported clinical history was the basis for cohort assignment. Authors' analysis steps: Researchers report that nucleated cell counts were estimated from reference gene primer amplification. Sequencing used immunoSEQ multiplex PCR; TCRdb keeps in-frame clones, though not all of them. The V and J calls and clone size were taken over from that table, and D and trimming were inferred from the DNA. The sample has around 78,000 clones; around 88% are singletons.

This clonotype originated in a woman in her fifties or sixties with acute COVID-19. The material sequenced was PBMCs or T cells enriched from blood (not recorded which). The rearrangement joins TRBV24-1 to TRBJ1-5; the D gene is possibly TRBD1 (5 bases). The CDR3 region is CATSKGWNQPQHF. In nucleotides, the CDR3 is TGTGCCACCAGTAAGGGGTGGAATCAGCCCCAGCATTTT.